This T cell receptor beta chain originates from a study of T cell responses to AZD1222 COVID-19 vaccine. The data were produced by immunoSEQ multiplex PCR, yet TCRdb's version contains in-frame clones alone and is incomplete. The repertoire consists of approximately 180,000 clones, with roughly 93% occurring once and the leading ten covering roughly 1%. Points on this clone: What it binds is unknown.

The CDR3 length is 15 residues. With V trimmed by 4 bases and J by 3 bases, 7 bases remained unmatched. Germline CDR1 reads SGHRS; CDR2 reads YFSETQ. Overall study findings and caveats: The donor cohort was predominantly white British with a female majority, and clonal diversity may have been underestimated. Reports indicate that nearly half of spike-specific TCRs are directed at unmutated variant regions.

The starting material was peripheral blood, obtained 28 days after the second dose of the MenACWY control vaccine. This rearrangement joins TRBV5-1 to TRBJ1-5; 7 bases fit TRBD1. This clonotype was obtained from an adult who received the MenACWY meningococcal vaccine as a control. CDR3 in amino acids: CASSPGDSFNQPQHF. DNA for the CDR3: TGCGCCAGCAGCCCCGGGGACAGCTTCAATCAGCCCCAGCATTTT.